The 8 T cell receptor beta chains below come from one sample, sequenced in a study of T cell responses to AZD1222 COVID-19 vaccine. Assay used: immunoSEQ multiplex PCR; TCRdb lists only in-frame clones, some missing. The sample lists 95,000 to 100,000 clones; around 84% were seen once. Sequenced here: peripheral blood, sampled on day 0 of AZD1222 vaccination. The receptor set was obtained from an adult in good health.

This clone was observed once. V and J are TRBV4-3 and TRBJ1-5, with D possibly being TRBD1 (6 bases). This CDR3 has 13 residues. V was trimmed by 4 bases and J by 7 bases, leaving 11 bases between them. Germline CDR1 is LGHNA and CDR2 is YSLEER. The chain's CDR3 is CASSPAGGQPQHF. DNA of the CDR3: TGCGCCAGCAGCCCAGCTGGGGGCCAGCCCCAGCATTTT.

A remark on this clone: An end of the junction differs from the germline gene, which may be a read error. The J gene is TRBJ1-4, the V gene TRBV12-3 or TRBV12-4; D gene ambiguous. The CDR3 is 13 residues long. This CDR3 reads CASSYRSNEKLFF. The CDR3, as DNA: TGTGCCAGTAGTTACCGGAGTAATGAAAAACTGTTTTTT.

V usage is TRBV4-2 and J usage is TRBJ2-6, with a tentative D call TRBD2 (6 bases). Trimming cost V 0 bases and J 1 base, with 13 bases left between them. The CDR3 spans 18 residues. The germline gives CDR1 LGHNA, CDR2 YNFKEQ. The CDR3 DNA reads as TGTGCCAGCAGCCAAGATCGGGGGTCGGCTTCTGGGGCCAACGTCCTGACTTTC. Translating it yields CASSQDRGSASGANVLTF.

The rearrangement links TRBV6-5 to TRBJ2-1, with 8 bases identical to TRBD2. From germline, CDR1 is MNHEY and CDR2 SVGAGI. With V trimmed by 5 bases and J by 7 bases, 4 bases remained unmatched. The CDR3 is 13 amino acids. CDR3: CASSSGRENEQFF. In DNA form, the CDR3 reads TGTGCCAGCAGTAGCGGGAGAGAGAATGAGCAGTTCTTC.

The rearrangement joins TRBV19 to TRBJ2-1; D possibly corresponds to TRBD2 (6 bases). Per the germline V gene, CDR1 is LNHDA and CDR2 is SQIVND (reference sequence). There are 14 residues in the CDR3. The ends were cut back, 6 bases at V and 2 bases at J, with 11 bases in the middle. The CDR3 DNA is TGTGCCAGTAGAAGCGGGTCCACCTACAATGAGCAGTTCTTC. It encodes CASRSGSTYNEQFF.

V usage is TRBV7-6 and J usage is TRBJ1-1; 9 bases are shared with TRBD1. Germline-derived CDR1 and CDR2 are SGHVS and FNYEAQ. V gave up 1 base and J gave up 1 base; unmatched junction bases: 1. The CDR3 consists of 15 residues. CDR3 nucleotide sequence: TGTGCCAGCAGCTTAGAACAGGGGGCGAACACTGAAGCTTTCTTT. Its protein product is CASSLEQGANTEAFF. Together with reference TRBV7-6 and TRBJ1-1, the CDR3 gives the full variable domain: GAGVSQSPRYKVTKRGQDVALRCDPISGHVSLYWYRQALGQGPEFLTYFNYEAQQDKSGLPNDRFSAERPEGSISTLTIQRTEQRDSAMYRCASSLEQGANTEAFFGQGTRLTVV.

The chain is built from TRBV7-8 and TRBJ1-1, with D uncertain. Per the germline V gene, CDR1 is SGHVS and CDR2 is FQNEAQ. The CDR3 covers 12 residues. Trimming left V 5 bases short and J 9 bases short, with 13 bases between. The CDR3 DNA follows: TGTGCCAGCAGCCCCCGGGCCACCCAAGCTTTCTTT. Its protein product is CASSPRATQAFF.

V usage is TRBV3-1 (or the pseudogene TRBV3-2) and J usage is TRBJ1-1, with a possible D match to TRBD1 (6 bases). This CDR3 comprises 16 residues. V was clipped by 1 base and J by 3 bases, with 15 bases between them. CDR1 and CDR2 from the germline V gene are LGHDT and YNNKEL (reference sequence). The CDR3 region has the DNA TGTGCCAGCAGCCAAGGGGGGCAGGGGACCTACACTGAAGCTTTCTTT. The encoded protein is CASSQGGQGTYTEAFF.